A selection of T cell receptor beta chains follows, all from one sample in a study of OX40 agonist ivuxolimab in advanced cancers. The repertoire was sequenced with immunoSEQ multiplex PCR; TCRdb's copy has only in-frame clones and lacks some. The sample gives roughly 83,000 clones, 65% to 85% of which show up once; about 7% is in the top ten. This specimen consisted of CD4+ or CD8+ T cells sorted from blood, obtained in a trial of the OX40 agonist ivuxolimab. Receptor source: an adult with an advanced solid tumor such as melanoma, head and neck, liver or kidney cancer. Each CDR3 is given without its conserved first and last residue. The D gene is left open where the match is weak.

j_gene: TRBJ1-6
d_gene: NA
v_gene: TRBV2
CDR3aa: ASSDVEGGADSPLH

j_gene: TRBJ2-3
d_gene: TRBD2
v_gene: TRBV7-9
CDR3aa: ASSLELAGGGDTQY

j_gene: TRBJ1-2
d_gene: NA
v_gene: TRBV29-1
CDR3aa: SVGHFYT

j_gene: TRBJ1-2
d_gene: NA
v_gene: TRBV2
CDR3aa: ASSLKDSYGYT

j_gene: TRBJ2-1
d_gene: TRBD2
v_gene: TRBV7-2
CDR3aa: ASSLEGTSGRYYNEQF

j_gene: TRBJ2-1
d_gene: NA
v_gene: TRBV4-3
CDR3aa: ASSRGLLNEQF

j_gene: TRBJ2-2
d_gene: NA
v_gene: TRBV21-1
CDR3aa: ASSGPEGGDTGELF

j_gene: TRBJ1-6
d_gene: TRBD1
v_gene: TRBV6-6
CDR3aa: ASSYSTGDFSPLH

j_gene: TRBJ1-5
d_gene: NA
v_gene: TRBV15
CDR3aa: ATRGDRYSNQPQH

j_gene: TRBJ2-5
d_gene: NA
v_gene: TRBV7-9
CDR3aa: ASSLARGGETQY

j_gene: TRBJ2-7
d_gene: TRBD2
v_gene: TRBV30
CDR3aa: ALGRAYEQY

j_gene: TRBJ1-1
d_gene: TRBD1
v_gene: TRBV10-3
CDR3aa: AISEHRDRGELRKAF

j_gene: TRBJ1-5
d_gene: NA
v_gene: TRBV12-2
CDR3aa: ASRLNLDRGSEPQH

j_gene: TRBJ2-1
d_gene: NA
v_gene: TRBV13
CDR3aa: ASSWDSKLYNEQF

j_gene: TRBJ2-6
d_gene: NA
v_gene: TRBV5-6
CDR3aa: ASSLGRLLNSGANVLT

j_gene: TRBJ2-1
d_gene: TRBD1
v_gene: TRBV6-5
CDR3aa: ASSTRQGGNEQF

j_gene: TRBJ1-1
d_gene: NA
v_gene: TRBV30
CDR3aa: AWSTGLQDTEAF

j_gene: TRBJ1-4
d_gene: NA
v_gene: TRBV19
CDR3aa: ASSWQAGPQEKLF

j_gene: TRBJ2-4
d_gene: NA
v_gene: TRBV5-6
CDR3aa: ASSLTGAKNIQY

j_gene: TRBJ2-5
d_gene: TRBD2
v_gene: TRBV7-2
CDR3aa: ASSSGGVSQETQY

j_gene: TRBJ2-2
d_gene: NA
v_gene: TRBV5-4
CDR3aa: ASSFSVVRGTGELF

j_gene: TRBJ1-2
d_gene: NA
v_gene: TRBV4-1
CDR3aa: ASSPAPSGVEAYGYT

j_gene: TRBJ2-1
d_gene: NA
v_gene: TRBV18
CDR3aa: ASSPLPQSSYNEQF

j_gene: TRBJ1-4
d_gene: NA
v_gene: TRBV29-1
CDR3aa: SVASGGRGLGSKLF

j_gene: TRBJ2-2
d_gene: TRBD1
v_gene: TRBV18
CDR3aa: ASSPQDRAYGELF

j_gene: TRBJ1-1
d_gene: NA
v_gene: TRBV7-3
CDR3aa: ASSPRRGTEAF

j_gene: TRBJ1-2
d_gene: NA
v_gene: TRBV19
CDR3aa: ASSEGRNYGYT

j_gene: TRBJ2-7
d_gene: NA
v_gene: TRBV10-3
CDR3aa: AISESVGEQY

j_gene: TRBJ2-1
d_gene: TRBD1
v_gene: TRBV7-6
CDR3aa: ASSPYTGTEDNEQF

j_gene: NA
d_gene: NA
v_gene: TRBV12-5
CDR3aa: ASGLDISSEQY

j_gene: TRBJ1-3
d_gene: NA
v_gene: TRBV6-1
CDR3aa: ASRQGNTIY

j_gene: TRBJ1-1
d_gene: TRBD1
v_gene: TRBV6-1
CDR3aa: ASRGDRLNTEAF

j_gene: TRBJ1-6
d_gene: TRBD1
v_gene: TRBV5-1
CDR3aa: ASSLQQGAGNSPLH

j_gene: TRBJ2-3
d_gene: TRBD2
v_gene: TRBV23-1
CDR3aa: ASSRGGGDTQY

j_gene: TRBJ2-1
d_gene: NA
v_gene: TRBV15
CDR3aa: ATSRTAAKYNEQF

j_gene: TRBJ1-2
d_gene: NA
v_gene: TRBV13
CDR3aa: ASSLGRVNYGYT

j_gene: TRBJ1-6
d_gene: TRBD1
v_gene: TRBV30
CDR3aa: AWSKQGNSPLH

j_gene: TRBJ2-7
d_gene: NA
v_gene: TRBV2
CDR3aa: ASSEGGSAYEQY

j_gene: TRBJ1-2
d_gene: NA
v_gene: TRBV5-6
CDR3aa: ASSWAGTEYYT

j_gene: TRBJ1-5
d_gene: NA
v_gene: TRBV12-5
CDR3aa: ASGLGLTGATYNQPQH

j_gene: TRBJ2-5
d_gene: TRBD2
v_gene: TRBV7-6
CDR3aa: ASSGGGAVGVETQY

j_gene: TRBJ1-2
d_gene: TRBD1
v_gene: TRBV5-4
CDR3aa: ASSLQGAGGYT

j_gene: TRBJ2-5
d_gene: NA
v_gene: TRBV11-3
CDR3aa: ASSYSAETQY

j_gene: TRBJ1-5
d_gene: NA
v_gene: TRBV19
CDR3aa: ASSFREGGNQPQH

j_gene: TRBJ2-1
d_gene: NA
v_gene: TRBV6-4
CDR3aa: ASSVEGGGWNEQF

j_gene: TRBJ2-1
d_gene: TRBD2
v_gene: TRBV7-9
CDR3aa: ASSPGGPNEQF

j_gene: TRBJ2-7
d_gene: NA
v_gene: TRBV12-5
CDR3aa: ASALGAEYEQY

j_gene: TRBJ1-4
d_gene: NA
v_gene: TRBV5-4
CDR3aa: ASSPNTGATNEKLF